This T cell receptor beta chain was retrieved from a study of blood T cell repertoires in COVID-19. In the study overall: The United States, Italy and Spain provided the acute and convalescent COVID-19 samples.

The V end was cut by 6 bases, the J end by 5 bases, with 20 bases between. The CDR3 spans 16 residues. CDR1 is MGHDK, CDR2 SYGVNS, per germline. Authors' data handling: By means of reference gene primer amplification, nucleated cell counts were estimated. TCRdb keeps only in-frame clones here, not all; method: immunoSEQ multiplex PCR. The D gene and trimming were derived from the DNA, and the V and J assignments and clone size from that table. The table has around 92,000 clones, more than 70% seen once. The V call is TRBV25-1, the J call TRBJ1-5; D remains ambiguous. Sequenced material: peripheral blood. This receptor was taken from a human donor in a cohort sampled during active COVID-19. CDR3 loop: CASSASGWAGDQPQHF. In nucleotides, the CDR3 is TGTGCCAGCAGCGCGTCTGGGTGGGCGGGCGATCAGCCCCAGCATTTT.